This entry features one TCR beta chain sequence. What it recognizes is unknown. These data belong to a study of cytomegalovirus exposure and HLA in healthy donors. Background on the study: An early data release held about 85 million unique TCRs from HLA-typed donors. Study outcomes and limitations: Sequencing depth across donors, presence/absence analyses assumed, was roughly uniform.

60 Vbeta and 13 Jbeta primers were used in PCR. The repertoire was sequenced with immunoSEQ multiplex PCR; TCRdb's copy has only in-frame clones and lacks some. The sample holds fewer than 150,000 clones, around 85% seen once. The TCR originated in a woman aged 30 to 39 in good health and CMV-seropositive. Sequenced sample: PBMCs.

The DNA for the CDR3 is TGTGCCAGCGGGCTTCAGGGGGACGTAACGTGGAGCACTGAAGCTTTCTTT. Encoded protein: CASGLQGDVTWSTEAFF. V and J are TRBV28 and TRBJ1-1, with 7 bases that match TRBD1. V dropped 8 bases and J dropped 4; count of bases not matched to a gene: 19. CDR3 size: 17 residues. CDR1 and CDR2 from the germline V gene are MDHEN and SYDVKM.